This T cell receptor beta chain was sequenced during a study of blood T cell repertoires in COVID-19. About the research overall: Spain, Italy and the United States supplied samples that represented acute and convalescent COVID-19. T cells, B-cell-depleted T cells, or PBMCs supplied cDNA or gDNA.

Germline loops: CDR1 LNHDA, CDR2 SQIVND (reference sequence). This CDR3 has 15 amino acids. The junction had 6 bases not matched to a gene; V was cut back by 5 bases and J by 3 bases. Under the authors' procedure: Amplification of reference gene primers was used by the study to estimate nucleated cell counts. Method: immunoSEQ multiplex PCR; TCRdb's copy keeps in-frame clones and lacks some. V and J calls and clone size are copied from that table; D and trimming were computed from the DNA. Found here are 220,000 or so clones, under 90% of them singletons; the top ten hold 5% to 6.5%. The chain is built from TRBV19 and TRBJ1-1, with 10 bases lining up with TRBD1. What was sequenced was peripheral blood. The sequence was collected from a woman between 55 and 75 years old who had recovered from COVID-19. The CDR3 loop reads CASSVTGTGDTEAFF. CDR3 bases: TGTGCCAGTAGTGTTACCGGGACAGGGGACACTGAAGCTTTCTTT. The full variable domain, with the rest looked up from reference TRBV19 and TRBJ1-1, is DGGITQSPKYLFRKEGQNVTLSCEQNLNHDAMYWYRQDPGQGLRLIYYSQIVNDFQKGDIAEGYSVSREKKESFPLTVTSAQKNPTAFYLCASSVTGTGDTEAFFGQGTRLTVV.